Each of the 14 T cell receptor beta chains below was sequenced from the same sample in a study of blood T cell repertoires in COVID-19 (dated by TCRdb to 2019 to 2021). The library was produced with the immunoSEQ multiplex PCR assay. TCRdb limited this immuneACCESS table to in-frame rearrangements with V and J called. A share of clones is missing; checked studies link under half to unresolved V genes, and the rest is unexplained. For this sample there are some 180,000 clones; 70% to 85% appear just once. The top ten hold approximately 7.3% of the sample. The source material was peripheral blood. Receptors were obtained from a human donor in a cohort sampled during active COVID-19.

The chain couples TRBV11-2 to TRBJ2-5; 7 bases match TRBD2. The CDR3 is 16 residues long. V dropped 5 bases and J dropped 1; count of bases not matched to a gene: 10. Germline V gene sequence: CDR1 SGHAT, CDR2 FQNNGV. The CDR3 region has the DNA TGTGCCAGCAGCCCAAACCCCGGGGGGACCCAAGAGACCCAGTACTTC. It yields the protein CASSPNPGGTQETQYF.

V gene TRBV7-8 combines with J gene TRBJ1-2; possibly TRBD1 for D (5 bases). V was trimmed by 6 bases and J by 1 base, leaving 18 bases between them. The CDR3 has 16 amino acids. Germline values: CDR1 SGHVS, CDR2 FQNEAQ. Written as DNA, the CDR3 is TGTGCCAGCAGTACCGACGTTGACAGCTTTAACTATGGCTACACCTTC. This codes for CASSTDVDSFNYGYTF.

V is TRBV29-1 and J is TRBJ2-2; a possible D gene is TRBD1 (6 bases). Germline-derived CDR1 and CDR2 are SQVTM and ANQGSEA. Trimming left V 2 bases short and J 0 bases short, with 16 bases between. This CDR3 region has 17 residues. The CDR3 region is CSVEQGQGRPNTGELFF. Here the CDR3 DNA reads TGCAGCGTTGAACAGGGGCAGGGGCGCCCGAACACCGGGGAGCTGTTTTTT.

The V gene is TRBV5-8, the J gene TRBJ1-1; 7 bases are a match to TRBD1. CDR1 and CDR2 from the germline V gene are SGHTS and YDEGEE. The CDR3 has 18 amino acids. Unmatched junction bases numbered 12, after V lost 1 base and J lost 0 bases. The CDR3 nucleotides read TGTGCCAGCAGCTTGTTCCAGGGGCCGAGGGGGCTGAACACTGAAGCTTTCTTT. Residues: CASSLFQGPRGLNTEAFF.

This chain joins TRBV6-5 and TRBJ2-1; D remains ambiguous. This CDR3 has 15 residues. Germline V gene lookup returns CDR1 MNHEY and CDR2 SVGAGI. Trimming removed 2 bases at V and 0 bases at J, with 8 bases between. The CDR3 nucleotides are TGTGCCAGCAGTTACACGGCTAGCTCCTACAATGAGCAGTTCTTC. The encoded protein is CASSYTASSYNEQFF.

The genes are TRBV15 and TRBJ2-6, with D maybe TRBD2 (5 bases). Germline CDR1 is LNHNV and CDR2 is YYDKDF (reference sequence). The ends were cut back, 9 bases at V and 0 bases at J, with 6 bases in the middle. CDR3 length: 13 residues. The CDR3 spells CATGSSGANVLTF. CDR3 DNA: TGTGCCACGGGGAGCTCTGGGGCCAACGTCCTGACTTTC.

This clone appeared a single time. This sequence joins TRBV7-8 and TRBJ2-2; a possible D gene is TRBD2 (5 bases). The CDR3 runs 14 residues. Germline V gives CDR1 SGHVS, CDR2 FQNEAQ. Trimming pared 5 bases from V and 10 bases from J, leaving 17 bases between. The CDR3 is CASSALPAGKELFF. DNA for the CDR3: TGTGCCAGCAGCGCGCTCCCCGCCGGGAAGGAGCTGTTTTTT.

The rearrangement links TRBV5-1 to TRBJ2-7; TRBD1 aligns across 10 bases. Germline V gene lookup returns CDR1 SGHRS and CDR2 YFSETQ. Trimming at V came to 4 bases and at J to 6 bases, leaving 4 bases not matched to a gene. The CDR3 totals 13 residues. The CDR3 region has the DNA TGCGCCAGCAGCCCAAGGACAGGGGGCGAGCAGTACTTC. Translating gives CASSPRTGGEQYF.

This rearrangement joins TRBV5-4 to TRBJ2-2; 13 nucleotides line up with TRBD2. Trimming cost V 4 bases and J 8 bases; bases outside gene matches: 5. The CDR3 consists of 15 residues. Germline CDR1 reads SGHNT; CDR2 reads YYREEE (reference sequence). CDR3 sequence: CASSTSGGASGELFF. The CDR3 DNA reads TGTGCCAGCAGCACTAGCGGGGGGGCCTCGGGGGAGCTGTTTTTT. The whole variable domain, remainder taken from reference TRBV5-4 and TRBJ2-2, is ETGVTQSPTHLIKTRGQQVTLRCSSQSGHNTVSWYQQALGQGPQFIFQYYREEENGRGNFPPRFSGLQFPNYSSELNVNALELDDSALYLCASSTSGGASGELFFGEGSRLTVL.

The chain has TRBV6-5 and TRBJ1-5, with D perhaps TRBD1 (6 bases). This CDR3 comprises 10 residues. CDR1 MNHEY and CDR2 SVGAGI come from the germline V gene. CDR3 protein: CAHRDMPQHF. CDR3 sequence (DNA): TGTGCACACAGGGATATGCCCCAGCATTTT.

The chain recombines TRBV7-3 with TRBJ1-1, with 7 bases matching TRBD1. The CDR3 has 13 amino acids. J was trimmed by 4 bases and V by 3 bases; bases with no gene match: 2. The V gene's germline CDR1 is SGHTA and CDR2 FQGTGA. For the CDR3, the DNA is TGTGCCAGCAGCTTCGACAGGGTCACTGAAGCTTTCTTT. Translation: CASSFDRVTEAFF.

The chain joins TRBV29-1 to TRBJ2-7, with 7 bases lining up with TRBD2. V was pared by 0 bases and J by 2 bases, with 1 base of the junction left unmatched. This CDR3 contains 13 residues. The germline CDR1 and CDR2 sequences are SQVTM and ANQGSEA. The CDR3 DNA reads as TGCAGCGTTGAAGACGGGGGGACCTACGAGCAGTACTTC. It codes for CSVEDGGTYEQYF.

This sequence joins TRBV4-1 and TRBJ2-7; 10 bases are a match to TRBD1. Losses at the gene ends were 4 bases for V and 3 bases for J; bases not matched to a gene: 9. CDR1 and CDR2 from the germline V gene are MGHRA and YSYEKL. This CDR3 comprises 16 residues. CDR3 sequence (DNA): TGCGCCAGCAGCCCGTTAGGGGACAGGGGCATCTACGAGCAGTACTTC. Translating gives CASSPLGDRGIYEQYF.

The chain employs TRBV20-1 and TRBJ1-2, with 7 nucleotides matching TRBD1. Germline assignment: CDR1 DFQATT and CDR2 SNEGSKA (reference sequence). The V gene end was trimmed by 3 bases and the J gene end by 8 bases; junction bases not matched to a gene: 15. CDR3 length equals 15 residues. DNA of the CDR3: TGCAGTGCTAGTTTTTCGACACAGGGGAATAGGGGCTACACCTTC. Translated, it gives CSASFSTQGNRGYTF.